Below, 8 T cell receptor beta chains from the same sample are listed, as sequenced in a study of tumor and adjacent non-tumor tissue in lung cancer. No cell sorting was done before RNA was extracted from the tissue. The normal lung tissue was taken more than 3 cm from the tumor edge. The library came from three nested PCR rounds adapted from ARM-PCR protocols. One entry per CDR3 protein, called by TCRdb with MiXCR from the multiplex PCR reads. In the table there are about 100,000 distinct CDR3 sequences, 55% to 65% of which are singletons. Material: distant non-tumor lung tissue. The receptors shown here come from a young man with non-small cell lung cancer.

Details on this clonotype: Just one base apart from a much larger clone, this may be a read error. The V gene is TRBV6-5, the J gene TRBJ1-1, with D possibly TRBD1 on 5 matching bases. Trimming cost V 7 bases and J 4 bases, with 13 bases left between them. The CDR3 is 13 residues long. Germline-derived CDR1 and CDR2 are MNHEY and SVGAGI. This CDR3 reads CASTSGSGTEAFF. CDR3 sequence (DNA): TGTGCCAGCACTTCAGGGTCTGGCACTGAAGCTTTCTTT.

As for this clonotype: It is unclear where the CDR3 begins or ends on the DNA, so no DNA is shown, and the CDR3 is as TCRdb lists it. V usage is TRBV12-3 or TRBV12-4 and J usage is TRBJ1-5. The CDR3 has 15 residues if both end residues are counted. CDR3 loop: CACSVFGVGNQPLHF.

As regards this clonotype: Lacking the conserved final phenylalanine or tryptophan, this CDR3 likely reflects a read error. V and J are TRBV11-2 and TRBJ2-7; D gene unclear. Trimming pared 5 bases from V and 6 bases from J, leaving 8 bases between. CDR3 length: 11 residues. Germline V gene lookup returns CDR1 SGHAT and CDR2 FQNNGV. This CDR3 is CASSGKGEQYL. CDR3 DNA: TGTGCCAGCAGCGGGAAGGGCGAGCAGTACCTC.

The chain carries TRBV6-5 and TRBJ2-2; 9 bases align to TRBD2. Per the germline V gene, CDR1 is MNHEY and CDR2 is SVGAGI. V trimming: 0 bases; J trimming: 2 bases; junction bases outside the gene matches: 7. The CDR3 length is 18 residues. The CDR3 loop reads CASSYSASLAGNTGELFF. CDR3 nucleotide sequence: TGTGCCAGCAGTTACTCGGCTTCGCTAGCGGGAAACACCGGGGAGCTGTTTTTT.

Worth noting for this clonotype: This could be a read error, since a much larger clone is one nucleotide away. The chain employs TRBV12-3 or TRBV12-4 and TRBJ1-2; maybe TRBD1 (5 bases). The CDR3 consists of 14 residues. The CDR3 sequence: CACSFVARGYGYTF. The CDR3 region has the DNA TGTGCCTGCAGTTTTGTAGCCCGGGGGTATGGCTACACCTTC.

To note about this clonotype: The junction departs from germline at one end; a sequencing error may be responsible. The J gene is TRBJ1-2, the V gene TRBV29-1; TRBD1 might be the D (5 bases). The germline gives CDR1 SQVTM, CDR2 ANQGSEA. The CDR3 sequence is 12 residues long. CDR3 amino acids: CSVENQGGGYAF. The DNA for the CDR3 is TGCAGCGTTGAGAATCAGGGCGGTGGCTACGCGTTC. Combining the CDR3 with reference TRBV29-1 and TRBJ1-2 gives the whole variable domain SAVISQKPSRDICQRGTSLTIQCQVDSQVTMMFWYRQQPGQSLTLIATANQGSEATYESGFVIDKFPISRPNLTFSTLTVSNMSPEDSSIYLCSVENQGGGYAFGSGTRLTVV.

On this clonotype: A read error may explain this, as a much larger clone is one base away. The chain uses TRBV11-1 and TRBJ1-2; 7 bases are a match to TRBD1. Germline CDR1 is SGHAT and CDR2 is FQDESV (reference sequence). The CDR3 consists of 15 residues. V shed 5 bases and J 4 bases; nucleotides not matched to a gene: 10. The CDR3 here is CASSTFGQALYGYTF. In nucleotides, the CDR3 is TGTGCCAGCAGCACCTTCGGACAGGCCCTCTATGGCTACACCTTC.

Comments on this clonotype: Germline is not matched at one junction end, which may reflect a read error. The CDR3 here is CASSLSVGELFF. CDR3 coding DNA: TGTGCCAGCAGCTTAAGTGTCGGGGAGCTATTTTTT. V usage is TRBV11-2 and J usage is TRBJ2-2, with D tentatively TRBD2 (5 bases). Germline V CDR1 and CDR2: SGHAT, FQNNGV. The CDR3 covers 12 residues.